This TCR beta chain was recovered during a study of human T cells and chemical hapten exposure. The wider study: For the roughly 26-week duration of the study, patients were given weekly doses of diphenylcyclopropenone on the scalp. General study findings and limits: Relative to controls, expanded TCRs formed significantly more large CDR3 similarity clusters.

A word on this clonotype: The antigen remains unidentified.

V lost 5 bases and J 4 bases, leaving 11 bases between the germline ends. This CDR3 spans 13 amino acids. CDR1 and CDR2 from the germline V gene are ENHRY and SYGVKD. This sample's time point: pre-sensitization, week 0. Stated treatment: therapeutic diphenylcyclopropenone sensitization with weekly scalp DPC. TCRdb reanalysed the RACE reads using MiXCR and keeps one entry per CDR3 protein. The table shows more than 150,000 distinct CDR3 sequences, with more than 25% occurring only once. The chain employs TRBV10-3 and TRBJ1-2, with D perhaps matching TRBD1 (5 bases). This sequence was found in a woman younger than 45 with alopecia areata. Some clones in this sample may be carry-over from other donors' samples. This specimen was whole blood, taken in connection with sensitization to the hapten diphenylcyclopropenone (DPC). The CDR3 bases are TGTGCCATCAGTCCCGGGACCTTCTATGGCTACACCTTC. This translates into CAISPGTFYGYTF.